This T cell receptor beta chain is drawn from a study of T-cell memory formation after mild COVID-19. TCRdb reprocessed the 5' RACE reads via MiXCR and lists one record per CDR3 protein. The table shows 400,000 to 550,000 distinct CDR3 sequences, with nearly 25% occurring only once. The CDR3 length is 14 residues. V lost 4 bases, J lost 2 bases, and 6 bases stayed unmatched. CDR1 and CDR2 from the germline V gene are SGHRS and YFSETQ. The sample was PBMCs or a T cell subset sorted from them (not recorded which). This sequence originates from an adult woman who had mild COVID-19 (a few samples of this study predate the infection). Cell type and time point are not known. The V call is TRBV5-1, the J call TRBJ2-7, with 7 bases fitting TRBD2. The CDR3 reads CASSPYTSAYEQYF. Here the CDR3 DNA reads TGCGCCAGCAGCCCCTATACTAGCGCCTACGAGCAGTACTTC.